The 10 T cell receptor beta chains listed next were all sequenced from one sample in a study of blood T cell repertoires in COVID-19. Assay: immunoSEQ multiplex PCR; the TCRdb copy retains only in-frame clones and omits some. The data show 60,000 to 75,000 clones, nearly 90% seen once. The sequenced sample was peripheral blood. These receptors were collected from a woman aged 45-65 years with COVID-19, enrolled during active disease.

This chain connects TRBV12-3 or TRBV12-4 to TRBJ2-3, with a possible D match to TRBD2 (5 bases). There are 13 residues in the CDR3. V was clipped by 1 base and J by 4 bases, with 6 bases between them. This CDR3 reads CASSLGGPDTQYF. In DNA, the CDR3 is TGTGCCAGCAGTTTAGGAGGGCCAGATACGCAGTATTTT.

In nucleotides, the CDR3 is TGTGCCAGCAGTCCCCGCCTGAGCGGTCTTGGCACAGATACGCAGTATTTT. It yields the protein CASSPRLSGLGTDTQYF. This chain links TRBV28 with TRBJ2-3; tentative D call: TRBD2 (5 bases). V shed 5 bases and J shed 1 base, with 19 bases lying between them. The CDR3 loop spans 17 amino acids. The germline gives CDR1 MDHEN, CDR2 SYDVKM.

The gene calls are TRBV5-1 and TRBJ1-1; possibly TRBD1 for D (6 bases). This CDR3 has 15 residues. V was shortened by 4 bases and J by 4 bases, with 17 bases between the two germline ends. The V gene's germline CDR1 is SGHRS and CDR2 YFSETQ. The DNA for the CDR3 is TGCGCCAGCAGCAGTCAGGGGAGTGGGGTCACTGAAGCTTTCTTT. Amino acid sequence: CASSSQGSGVTEAFF.

CDR3 bases: TGTGCCAGCAGTTTCCGGGGTAAGAACACTGAAGCTTTCTTT. This gives the protein CASSFRGKNTEAFF. V gene TRBV28 combines with J gene TRBJ1-1; D is ambiguous. CDR3 size: 14 residues. Germline V CDR1 and CDR2: MDHEN, SYDVKM. Trimming took 3 bases from V and 1 from J, leaving 9 bases between them.

This chain joins TRBV9 and TRBJ1-1; D perhaps matches TRBD1 (6 bases). The CDR3 totals 14 residues. Germline values: CDR1 SGDLS, CDR2 YYNGEE. Trimming stripped 2 bases from V and 7 bases from J, with 15 bases between. The CDR3 coding sequence is TGTGCCAGCAGCGTTAAAACAGGGTCGGGTGAAGCTTTCTTT. It is translated as CASSVKTGSGEAFF.

V gene TRBV11-2 combines with J gene TRBJ2-7; 9 nucleotides agree with TRBD2. V was clipped by 0 bases and J by 5 bases; unmatched bases: 11. Germline values: CDR1 SGHAT, CDR2 FQNNGV. The CDR3 runs 17 residues. CDR3 loop: CASSLDWLQREVDEQYF. CDR3 sequence (DNA): TGTGCCAGCAGCTTAGATTGGCTTCAGCGGGAGGTGGACGAGCAGTACTTC.

V and J are TRBV5-8 and TRBJ2-1, with D possibly matching TRBD2 (5 bases). Germline V gene data show CDR1 as SGHTS and CDR2 as YDEGEE. Trimming stripped 0 bases from V and 0 bases from J, with 10 bases between. The CDR3 is 16 amino acids. CDR3 nucleotide sequence: TGTGCCAGCAGCTTGGCCGGGGAAAGCTCCTACAATGAGCAGTTCTTC. Protein: CASSLAGESSYNEQFF.

This clone was seen once. This sequence joins TRBV19 and TRBJ2-3; weak D call: TRBD2 (6 bases). V gave up 3 bases and J gave up 3 bases, with 16 bases separating them. Germline values: CDR1 LNHDA, CDR2 SQIVND (reference sequence). The CDR3 totals 16 residues. CDR3 amino acids: CASSIRQTGGTDTQYF. The CDR3 DNA sequence: TGTGCCAGTAGTATCAGGCAGACTGGGGGGACAGATACGCAGTATTTT.

The chain employs TRBV19 and TRBJ2-3; a weak D match, TRBD2 (5 bases). Trimming removed 7 bases from V and 6 bases from J, with 14 bases in between. The V gene's germline CDR1 is LNHDA and CDR2 SQIVND (reference sequence). CDR3 length: 13 amino acids. CDR3 nucleotides: TGTGCCAGTACAGTCCGGGGAACGGATACGCAGTATTTT. Translating it yields CASTVRGTDTQYF.

This chain links TRBV11-2 with TRBJ2-5; D may be TRBD1 (6 bases). This CDR3 has 16 residues. Between the trimmed V and J ends, which lost 2 bases and 2 bases, there was a span of 15 bases. Germline values: CDR1 SGHAT, CDR2 FQNNGV. The DNA of the CDR3 is TGTGCCAGCAGCTTAATAGGGGGAAGGAATCAAGAGACCCAGTACTTC. Translated, it gives CASSLIGGRNQETQYF.